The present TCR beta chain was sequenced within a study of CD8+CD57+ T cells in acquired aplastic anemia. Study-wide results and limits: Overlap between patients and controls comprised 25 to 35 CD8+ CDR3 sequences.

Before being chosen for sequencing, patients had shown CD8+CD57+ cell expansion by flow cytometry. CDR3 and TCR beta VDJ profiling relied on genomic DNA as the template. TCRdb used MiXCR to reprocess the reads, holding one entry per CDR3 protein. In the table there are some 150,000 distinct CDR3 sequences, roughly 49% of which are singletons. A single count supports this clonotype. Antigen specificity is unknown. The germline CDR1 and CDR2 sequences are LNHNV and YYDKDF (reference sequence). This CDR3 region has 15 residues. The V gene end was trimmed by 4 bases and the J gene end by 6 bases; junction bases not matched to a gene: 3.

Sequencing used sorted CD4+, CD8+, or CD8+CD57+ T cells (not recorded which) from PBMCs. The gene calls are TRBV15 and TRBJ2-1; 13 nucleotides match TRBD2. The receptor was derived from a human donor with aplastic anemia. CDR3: CATSKTSGGANEQFF. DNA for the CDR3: TGTGCCACCAGCAAAACTAGCGGGGGGGCCAATGAGCAGTTCTTC.